Presented here are 6 T cell receptor beta chains from one specimen sequenced in a study of CD8 T cells in ankylosing spondylitis. Via MiXCR, TCRdb re-called the 5' RACE reads, giving one row per CDR3 protein. The sample gives around 17,000 distinct CDR3 sequences, approximately 8% of which show up once; around 33% is in the top ten. Sequencing was done on a sample of blood. The origin of the receptors is a male donor with ankylosing spondylitis or in good health (not recorded which).

The V and J genes are TRBV7-2 and TRBJ1-2; D not certain. V lost 2 bases, J lost 3 bases, and 13 bases lay in between. The CDR3 runs to 15 residues. CDR1 and CDR2 (germline): SGHTA, FQGNSA. CDR3 in amino acids: CASSLFRVSDYGYTF. The CDR3, as DNA: TGTGCCAGCAGCTTATTTCGGGTTTCGGACTATGGCTACACCTTC.

This clonotype was found many times. V is TRBV7-2 and J is TRBJ1-1, with 7 nucleotides matching TRBD1. The CDR3 is 15 residues long. Germline lookup yields CDR1 SGHTA and CDR2 FQGNSA. V lost 3 bases to trimming and J lost 0 bases; unmatched junction nucleotides: 4. The CDR3 loop is CASSFRTGMNTEAFF. The CDR3 DNA is TGTGCCAGCAGCTTCAGGACAGGTATGAACACTGAAGCTTTCTTT.

This clonotype occurred many times. The chain uses TRBV20-1 and TRBJ2-5; D tentatively reads TRBD1 or TRBD2 (6 bases each). V shed 3 bases and J shed 2 bases, with 19 bases lying between them. The CDR3 has 16 amino acids. Germline V CDR1 and CDR2: DFQATT, SNEGSKA (reference sequence). The CDR3 bases are TGCAGTGCTAGTTCTGGGGGGCAACAGCTTCAAGAGACCCAGTACTTC. Its translation: CSASSGGQQLQETQYF.

The table lists this clonotype with many counts. The rearrangement joins TRBV25-1 to TRBJ2-7, with D possibly being TRBD1 (6 bases). The germline V gene encodes CDR1 MGHDK and CDR2 SYGVNS. V lost 10 bases, J lost 8 bases, and 18 bases lay in between. CDR3 length: 12 residues. The CDR3 region is CATRDRFFQQYV. CDR3 DNA: TGTGCCACCCGTGACAGGTTCTTTCAGCAGTACGTC.

Many counts were recorded for this clonotype. The chain joins TRBV29-1 to TRBJ2-7, with 8 bases fitting TRBD2. Per germline, CDR1 SQVTM and CDR2 ANQGSEA. This CDR3 is 13 amino acids long. V was pared by 5 bases and J by 6 bases, with 9 bases of the junction left unmatched. This chain's CDR3 is CSVTGTRLSEQYF. In DNA, the CDR3 is TGCAGCGTTACCGGGACTAGATTATCCGAGCAGTACTTC.

This clonotype has at least ten counts. This chain connects TRBV12-3 or TRBV12-4 to TRBJ2-3; 13 bases fit TRBD2. The CDR3 is made up of 14 amino acids. V was pared by 1 base and J by 14 bases, with 6 bases of the junction left unmatched. CDR3: CASSLGRGLAGLYF. The CDR3 DNA reads TGTGCCAGCAGTTTAGGTCGGGGACTAGCGGGGTTGTATTTT.